This TCR beta chain appears in the sequencing data of a study of prognosis after radiotherapy for stage I lung cancer. Study context: Some 15 patients had newly diagnosed primary stage I lung tumors, and a few had oligometastatic NSCLC after surgical resection of the primary tumor. Squamous cell carcinoma affected over five patients, adenocarcinoma 11 to 12. General observations from the study: Patients' TRBV and TRBJ gene usage reportedly differed by presence or absence of metastases.

Multiplex PCR, run in two rounds, amplified TCR beta CDR3 from genomic DNA. Primers specific to each TRBV and TRBJ gene drove first-round PCR. A single record per CDR3 protein comes from TCRdb applying MiXCR to the multiplex PCR reads. The sample contains fewer than 25,000 distinct CDR3 sequences, about a quarter of which appear only once. In its sample, this clonotype was seen many times. The antigen is not known. Germline CDR1 reads SGHRS; CDR2 reads YFSETQ. This CDR3 has 13 amino acids. V was clipped by 5 bases and J by 6 bases, with 11 bases between them. The genes are TRBV5-1 and TRBJ2-2, with D perhaps matching TRBD1 (5 bases). The sequencing here drew on PBMCs, taken before or after stereotactic body radiation therapy (not recorded which). The origin of this receptor is a donor aged 50 or older with non-small cell lung cancer. CDR3: CASRGALAGELFF. In nucleotides, the CDR3 is TGCGCCAGCAGAGGGGCGCTGGCCGGGGAGCTGTTTTTT.